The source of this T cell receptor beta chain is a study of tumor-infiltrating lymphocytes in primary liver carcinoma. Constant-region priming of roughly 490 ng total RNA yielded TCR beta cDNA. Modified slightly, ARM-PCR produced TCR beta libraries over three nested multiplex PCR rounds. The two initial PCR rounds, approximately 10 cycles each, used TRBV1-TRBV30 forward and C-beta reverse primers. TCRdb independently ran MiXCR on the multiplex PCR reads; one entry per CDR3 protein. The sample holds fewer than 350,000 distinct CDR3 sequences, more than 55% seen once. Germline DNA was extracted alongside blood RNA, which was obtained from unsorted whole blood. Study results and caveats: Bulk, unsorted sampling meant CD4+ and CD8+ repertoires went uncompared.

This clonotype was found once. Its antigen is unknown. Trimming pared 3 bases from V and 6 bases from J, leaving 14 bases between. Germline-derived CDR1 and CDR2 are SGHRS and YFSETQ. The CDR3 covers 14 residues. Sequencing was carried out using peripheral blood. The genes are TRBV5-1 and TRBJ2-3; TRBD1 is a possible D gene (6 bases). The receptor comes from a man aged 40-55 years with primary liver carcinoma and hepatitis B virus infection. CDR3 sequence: CASSWTAYTDTQYF. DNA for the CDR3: TGCGCCAGCAGCTGGACAGCCTACACGGATACGCAGTATTTT.